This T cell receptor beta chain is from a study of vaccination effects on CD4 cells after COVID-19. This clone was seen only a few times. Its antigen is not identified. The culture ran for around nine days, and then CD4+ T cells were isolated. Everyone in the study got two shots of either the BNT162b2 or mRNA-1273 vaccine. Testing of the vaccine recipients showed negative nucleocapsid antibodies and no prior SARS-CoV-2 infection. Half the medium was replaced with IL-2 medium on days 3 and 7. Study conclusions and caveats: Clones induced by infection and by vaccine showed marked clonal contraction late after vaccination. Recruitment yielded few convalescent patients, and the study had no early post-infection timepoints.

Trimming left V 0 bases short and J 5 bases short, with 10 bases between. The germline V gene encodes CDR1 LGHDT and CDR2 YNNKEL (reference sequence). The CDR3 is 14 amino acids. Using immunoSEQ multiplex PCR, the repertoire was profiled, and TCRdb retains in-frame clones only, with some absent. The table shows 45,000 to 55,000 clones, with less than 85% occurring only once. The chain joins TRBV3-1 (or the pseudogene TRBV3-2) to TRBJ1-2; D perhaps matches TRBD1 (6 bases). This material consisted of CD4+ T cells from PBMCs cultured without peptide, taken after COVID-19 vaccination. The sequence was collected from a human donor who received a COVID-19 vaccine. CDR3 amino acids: CASSQDSGTYGYTF. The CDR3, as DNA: TGTGCCAGCAGCCAAGATTCCGGGACATATGGCTACACCTTC.